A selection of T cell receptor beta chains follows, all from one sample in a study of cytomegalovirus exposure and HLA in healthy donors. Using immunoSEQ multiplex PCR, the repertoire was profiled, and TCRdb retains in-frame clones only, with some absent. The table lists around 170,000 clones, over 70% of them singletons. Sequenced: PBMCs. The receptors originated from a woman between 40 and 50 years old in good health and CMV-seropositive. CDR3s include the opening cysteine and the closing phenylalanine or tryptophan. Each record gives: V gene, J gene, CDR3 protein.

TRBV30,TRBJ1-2,CAWTTGNYGYTF
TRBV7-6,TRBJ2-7,CASSLEDRGPYEQYF
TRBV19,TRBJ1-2,CASSPRQNYGYTF
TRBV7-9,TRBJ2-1,CSSNAGGTHEQFF
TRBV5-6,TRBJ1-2,CASSLQGWAGYTF
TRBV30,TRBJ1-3,CAWRRQGGNTIYF
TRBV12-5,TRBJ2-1,CASGFRTRDSIGTVYNEQFF
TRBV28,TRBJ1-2,CASSLRTVNYGYTF
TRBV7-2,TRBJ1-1,CASRSVTGDTEAFF
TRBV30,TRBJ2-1,CAWSVLAGPYNEQFF
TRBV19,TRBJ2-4,CASILGGRQYF
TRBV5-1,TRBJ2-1,CASSWGLAGKSYNEQFF
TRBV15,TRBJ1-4,CATSRGGQGSNEKLFF
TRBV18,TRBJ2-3,CASSPTTSGGTDTQYF
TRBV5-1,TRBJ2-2,CASSRDRIGGTNTGELFF
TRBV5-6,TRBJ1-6,CASRTTALNSPLHF
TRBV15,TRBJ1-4,CATSKTGEKLFF
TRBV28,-,CASRTGVYEQYF
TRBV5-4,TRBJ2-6,CASSLGVTGANGLTF
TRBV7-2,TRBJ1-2,CASSPPYGNYGYTF
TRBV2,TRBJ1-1,CASREQGGGKGTEAFF
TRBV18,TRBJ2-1,CASSPPRTARNEQFF
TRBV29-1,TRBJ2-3,CSGDRGRTDTQYF
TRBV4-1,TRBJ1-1,CASSQAGRRNTEAFF
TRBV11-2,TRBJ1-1,CASSFPRGRPSAEAFF
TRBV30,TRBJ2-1,CAWSVRVAYNEQFF
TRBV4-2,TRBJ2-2,CASRGDSRAGELFF
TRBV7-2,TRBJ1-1,CASSLVYSTEAFF
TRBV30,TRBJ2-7,CAWRVASHEQYF
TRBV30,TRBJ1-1,CAWIGTGGLGTEAFF
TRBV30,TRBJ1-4,CAWSTTVLREKLFF
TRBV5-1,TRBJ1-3,CASSTGEVRNTIYF
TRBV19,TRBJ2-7,CASSITGNSYEQYF
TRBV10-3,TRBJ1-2,CAISAWESANYGYTF
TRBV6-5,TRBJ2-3,CAIRPIGGSDTQYF
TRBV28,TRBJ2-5,CASSLWSSGGNQETQYF
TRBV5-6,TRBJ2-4,CASSSGLVDSQYF
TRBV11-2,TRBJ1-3,CASSSPRVNSGNTIYF
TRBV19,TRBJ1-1,CASSTKTGETEAFF
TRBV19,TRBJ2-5,CATGTGKTQYF
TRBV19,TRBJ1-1,CASSTRGPGEAFF
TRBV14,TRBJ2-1,CASSHGRTGFPNEQFF
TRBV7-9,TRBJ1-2,CASSLDRGSVYGYTF
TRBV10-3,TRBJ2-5,CAISESERGLETQYF
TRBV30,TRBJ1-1,CAWKRDLNTEAFF
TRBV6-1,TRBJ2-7,CAAGGNYEQYF
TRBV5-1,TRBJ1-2,CASTLTGDGYTF
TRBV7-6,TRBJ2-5,CASSPGRGAETQYF
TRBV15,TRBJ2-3,CATIGTGADTQYF
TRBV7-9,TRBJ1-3,CASSSTGTNTIYF
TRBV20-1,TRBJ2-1,CSASQGNEQFF
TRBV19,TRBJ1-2,CASSTEDRGYGYTF
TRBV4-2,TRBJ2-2,CASSQELPDANTGELFF
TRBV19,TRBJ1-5,CASSTTASNQPQHF
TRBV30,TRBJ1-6,CACTPDRQLSPLHF
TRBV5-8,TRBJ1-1,CASSYSTSAEAFF